This is a list of T cell receptor beta chains from one sample in a study of CD8+CD57+ T cells in acquired aplastic anemia. TCRdb re-analysed the reads in MiXCR, keeping a single row per CDR3 protein. This table has roughly 190,000 distinct CDR3 sequences, roughly half appearing once. What was sequenced was sorted CD4+, CD8+, or CD8+CD57+ T cells (not recorded which) from PBMCs. The receptor source for this set is a human donor in good health, serving as a control. Each CDR3 is given with its conserved first and last residue. The D gene is left open where the match is weak. Some rows have no size entry. The others give once, few or many, or a class for an expanded clone.

d_call	j_call	cdr3_length	clone_size	v_call	cdr3_nt	cdr3_aa
.	TRBJ2-1	13	.	TRBV29-1	TGCAGCGTCGACACCCGAGCCTACAATGAGCAGTTCTTC	CSVDTRAYNEQFF
.	TRBJ1-6	13	.	TRBV2	TGTGCCAGCAGCGACCGGGACCGATCACCCCTCCACTTT	CASSDRDRSPLHF
TRBD1	TRBJ2-1	15	.	TRBV4-1	TGTGCCAGCTCAGCCTCGACAGGGAGATGGAATGAGCAGTTCTTC	CASSASTGRWNEQFF
.	TRBJ2-3	11	.	TRBV20-1	TGCAGTGCTAGAGGGGGGGATACGCAGTATTTT	CSARGGDTQYF
.	TRBJ1-1	12	many	TRBV20-1	TGCAGTGCTCCCGGGGTGAACACTGAAGCTTTCTTT	CSAPGVNTEAFF
.	TRBJ2-5	15	.	TRBV2	TGTGCCAGCAACATTCTAGTAGCAGGCCAAGAGACCCAGTACTTC	CASNILVAGQETQYF
TRBD2	TRBJ2-5	15	.	TRBV27	TGTGCCAGCAGCAGACTAGCGGGGGAGGAAGAGACCCAGTACTTC	CASSRLAGEEETQYF
.	TRBJ2-3	16	.	TRBV12-3/TRBV12-4	TGTGCCAGCAACGCTCTCGAGACAGCCGGCACAGATACGCAGTATTTT	CASNALETAGTDTQYF
.	TRBJ1-1	14	.	TRBV13	TGTGCCAGCAGCTTAGGGTGGAGGGGGATTGAAGCTTTCTTT	CASSLGWRGIEAFF
TRBD2	TRBJ2-7	15	many	TRBV4-2	TGTGCCAGCAGCCAACCAGGCGGGGGGGCCTACGAGCAGTACTTC	CASSQPGGGAYEQYF
.	TRBJ2-5	14	.	TRBV6-2/TRBV6-3	TGTGCCAGTTTAGGACAGGTCGGGGGTCGGACCCAGTACTTC	CASLGQVGGRTQYF
TRBD2	TRBJ2-7	15	.	TRBV24-1	TGTGCCACCAGTGACAAACTAGCGGGGCCCTACGAGCAGTACTTC	CATSDKLAGPYEQYF
.	TRBJ2-5	16	many	TRBV29-1	TGCAGCGTTGAAGATCTCCTAGCTCCCGACCAAGAGACCCAGTACTTC	CSVEDLLAPDQETQYF
.	TRBJ2-7	16	.	TRBV7-7	TGTGCCAGCACCACGAACCTAGCGCAGGGGTCCTACGAGCAGTACTTC	CASTTNLAQGSYEQYF
.	TRBJ2-6	15	many	TRBV7-3	TGTGCCAGCAGCCCCGGAAACTCTGGGGCCAACGTCCTGACTTTC	CASSPGNSGANVLTF
.	TRBJ1-1	15	many	TRBV3-1	TGTGCCAGCAGTCATTACCGGACAGCGACCACTGAAGCTTTCTTT	CASSHYRTATTEAFF
.	TRBJ1-1	15	.	TRBV15	TGTGCCACCAGCAGAGAGTTGACGGGGTACACTGAAGCTTTCTTT	CATSRELTGYTEAFF
.	TRBJ1-2	12	.	TRBV14	TGTGCCAGCAGCCACGACAGCTATGGCTACACCTTC	CASSHDSYGYTF
.	TRBJ1-2	12	.	TRBV28	TGTGCCAGCACCCTCATGATGGGCGGCTACACCTTC	CASTLMMGGYTF
TRBD1	TRBJ1-2	13	few	TRBV5-6	TGTGCCAGCAGCTGGGGGACAGGGGGTGGCTACACCTTC	CASSWGTGGGYTF
TRBD1	TRBJ1-5	15	.	TRBV2	TGTGCCAGCAGAAGACGACAGGGTGGGAGTCAGCCCCAGCATTTT	CASRRRQGGSQPQHF
.	TRBJ2-6	15	many	TRBV5-8	TGTGCCAGCAGTCTAAGGAGCTCTGGGGCCAACGTCCTGACTTTC	CASSLRSSGANVLTF
TRBD2	TRBJ2-7	15	.	TRBV10-3	TGTGCCATCAGCGCCACTAGCGGGGTCCCCTACGAGCAGTACTTC	CAISATSGVPYEQYF
.	TRBJ1-4	13	.	TRBV20-1	TGCAGTGCTAGAGGGAGGGCTAATGAAAAACTGTTTTTT	CSARGRANEKLFF
.	TRBJ1-1	13	many	TRBV7-9	TGTGCCAGCAAAAGGGTGGAGAACACTGAAGCTTTCTTT	CASKRVENTEAFF
.	TRBJ2-5	14	.	TRBV15	TGTGCCACCAGCAGAGACAGGTCCGAAGAGACCCAGTACTTC	CATSRDRSEETQYF
TRBD1	TRBJ2-1	15	.	TRBV2	TGTGCCAGCAGCCCGGACAGGGTAAACAACAATGAGCAGTTCTTC	CASSPDRVNNNEQFF
TRBD1	TRBJ1-2	20	many	TRBV7-9	TGTGCCAGCAGCCAACGGAGGTCGACGTCGGGGACAGGGGACTTCTATGGCTACACCTTC	CASSQRRSTSGTGDFYGYTF
TRBD1	TRBJ2-7	17	once	TRBV7-2	TGTGCCAGCAGGAGAGAGGCGGGGACAGGGGTCTCCTACGAGCAGTACTTC	CASRREAGTGVSYEQYF
TRBD1	TRBJ2-5	17	.	TRBV7-8	TGTGCCAGCAGCTTAGCTGGGACAGGGGGGAGGGTGGAGACCCAGTACTTC	CASSLAGTGGRVETQYF
TRBD2	TRBJ2-2	15	many	TRBV12-3/TRBV12-4	TGTGCCAGCATCAAAGGACTAGCGGGCACCGGGGAGCTGTTTTTT	CASIKGLAGTGELFF
.	TRBJ2-7	10	.	TRBV20-1	TGCAGTGCTTCGAAGTACGAGCAGTACTTC	CSASKYEQYF
TRBD2	TRBJ2-3	14	.	TRBV18	TGTGCCAGCTCACTACAAGGGAGGGCAGATACGCAGTATTTT	CASSLQGRADTQYF
TRBD1	TRBJ2-2	15	many	TRBV11-1	TGTGCCAGCAGCCATACAGGACAGGACACCGGGGAGCTGTTTTTT	CASSHTGQDTGELFF
TRBD1	TRBJ2-7	16	once	TRBV7-9	TGTGCCAGCAGCTCCGCCGGGACAGGGATTCGTTACGAGCAGTACTTC	CASSSAGTGIRYEQYF
TRBD1	TRBJ1-5	16	.	TRBV30	TGTGCCTGGAGGGCTGTGCCCACAGGGGAGGGTCAGCCCCAGCATTTT	CAWRAVPTGEGQPQHF
.	TRBJ2-5	16	.	TRBV5-1	TGTGCCAGCAGCAAGGCGTTAGAATGGGCCCAAGAGACCCAGTACTTC	CASSKALEWAQETQYF
TRBD2	TRBJ2-7	18	many	TRBV4-2	TGTGCCAGCAGCCAAGAGTGGCTAGCGGGGGGGATTAACTACGAGCAGTACTTC	CASSQEWLAGGINYEQYF
.	TRBJ2-7	13	.	TRBV19	TGTGCCAGTAGTATAGGCCCCTCATACGAGCAGTACTTC	CASSIGPSYEQYF
TRBD2	TRBJ2-7	15	.	TRBV6-6	TGTGCCAGCAGTGATGGGCCGGGGGGTTCCTACGAGCAGTACTTC	CASSDGPGGSYEQYF
.	TRBJ1-1	11	many	TRBV6-5	TGTGCCAGCACCTTCGACAGTGAAGCTTTCTTT	CASTFDSEAFF
.	TRBJ2-1	15	many	TRBV28	TGTGCCAGCAGTTTGTCCGGGACGGAACGGAATGAGCAGTTCTTC	CASSLSGTERNEQFF